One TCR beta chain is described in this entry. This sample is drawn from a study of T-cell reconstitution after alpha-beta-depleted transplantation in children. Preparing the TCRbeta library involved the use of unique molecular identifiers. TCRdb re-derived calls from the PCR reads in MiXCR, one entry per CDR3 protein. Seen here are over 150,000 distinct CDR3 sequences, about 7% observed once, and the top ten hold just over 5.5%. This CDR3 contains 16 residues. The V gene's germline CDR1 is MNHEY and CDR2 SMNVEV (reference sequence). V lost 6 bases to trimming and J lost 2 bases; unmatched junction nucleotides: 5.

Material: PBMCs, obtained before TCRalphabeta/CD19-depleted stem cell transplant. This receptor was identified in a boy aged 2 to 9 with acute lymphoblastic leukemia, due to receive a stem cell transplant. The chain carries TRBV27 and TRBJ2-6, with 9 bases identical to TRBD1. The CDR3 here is CASSTGGVPGANVLTF. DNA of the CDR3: TGTGCCAGCAGCACAGGGGGCGTCCCTGGGGCCAACGTCCTGACTTTC.